The 12 T cell receptor beta chains listed next were all sequenced from one sample in a study of T cells in Graves' hyperthyroidism and ophthalmopathy. Amplified TCR beta CDR3 regions derived from RNA transcripts. Researchers ran a first-round RT-PCR on the TCR CDR3 using the HTBI primer set. Via MiXCR, TCRdb re-called the multiplex PCR reads, giving one row per CDR3 protein. The repertoire holds approximately 620,000 distinct CDR3 sequences, with more than 11% as singletons. Sequencing used blood. The source of these receptors is a woman in her thirties with Graves' hyperthyroidism that later progressed to Graves' ophthalmopathy.

This clonotype came up many times. The CDR3 nucleotides read TGTGCCAGCAGTTGGGCAGGGGCGAACACTGAAGCTTTCTTT. Protein: CASSWAGANTEAFF. The chain is built from TRBV6-5 and TRBJ1-1, with D maybe TRBD1 (6 bases). This CDR3 region has 14 residues. Trimming removed 4 bases from V and 1 base from J, with 10 bases in between. CDR1 MNHEY and CDR2 SVGAGI come from the germline V gene.

This clonotype was picked up many times. The V and J genes are TRBV24-1 and TRBJ1-2; D is possibly TRBD1 (6 bases). This CDR3 contains 12 residues. Germline V gene lookup returns CDR1 KGHDR and CDR2 SFDVKD. The ends were cut back, 9 bases at V and 4 bases at J, with 11 bases in the middle. This CDR3 reads CATSDSFYGYTF. The CDR3 nucleotides read TGTGCCACCTCGGACAGCTTCTATGGCTACACCTTC.

This clonotype was observed at least ten times. The CDR3 is CATSDAQETQYF. CDR3 in DNA: TGTGCCACCAGTGATGCGCAAGAGACCCAGTACTTC. The rearrangement joins TRBV24-1 to TRBJ2-5; D unresolved. V was shortened by 3 bases and J by 2 bases, with 3 bases between the two germline ends. CDR1 and CDR2 (germline): KGHDR, SFDVKD. This CDR3 has 12 residues.

In its sample, this clonotype was seen many times. This chain links TRBV19 with TRBJ1-2; D is undetermined. There are 12 residues in the CDR3. Germline CDR1 LNHDA, CDR2 SQIVND (reference sequence). V was clipped by 5 bases and J by 5 bases, with 9 bases between them. CDR3 residues: CASSPSFYGYTF. The DNA of the CDR3 is TGTGCCAGTAGTCCCAGTTTTTATGGCTACACCTTC.

The V gene is TRBV2, the J gene TRBJ2-1; 9 bases agree with TRBD2. There are 15 residues in the CDR3. V lost 4 bases, J lost 8 bases, and 9 bases stayed unmatched. The germline V gene has CDR1 SNHLY and CDR2 FYNNEI. CDR3 coding DNA: TGTGCCAGCAGTGGCTTGGCGGGAGGGTCAGATGAGCAGTTCTTC. Translating gives CASSGLAGGSDEQFF.

CDR3 DNA sequence: TGTGCCAGCAGCTTGGAAACTAGTTCGAGGCCCAATGAGCAGTTCTTC. Protein: CASSLETSSRPNEQFF. The chain recombines TRBV5-4 with TRBJ2-1, with TRBD2 as a possible D gene (5 bases). Germline V gene lookup returns CDR1 SGHNT and CDR2 YYREEE (reference sequence). V was trimmed by 0 bases and J by 6 bases, leaving 16 bases between them. The CDR3 has 16 residues.

This clonotype was seen ten or more times. The chain uses TRBV6-2 or TRBV6-3 and TRBJ2-2, with D unresolved. Germline V gives CDR1 MNHEY, CDR2 SVGEGT. V shed 4 bases and J shed 3 bases, with 15 bases lying between them. CDR3 length equals 16 residues. CDR3 sequence (DNA): TGTGCCAGCAGTTCCGACCTCTATGGGTACACCGGGGAGCTGTTTTTT. Protein: CASSSDLYGYTGELFF.

Note on this clonotype: A read error may account for a junction end that differs from germline. The chain uses TRBV5-1 and TRBJ1-2; D unresolved. Germline CDR1 SGHRS, CDR2 YFSETQ. The CDR3 has 15 residues. CDR3 residues: CASGLASTLNYGYTF. The CDR3 DNA sequence: TGCGCCAGCGGCTTGGCATCCACCTTGAACTATGGCTACACCTTC.

This clonotype was picked up a small number of times. The J gene is TRBJ1-2, the V gene TRBV9; 8 nucleotides match TRBD1. This CDR3 is built from 15 residues. Per germline, CDR1 SGDLS and CDR2 YYNGEE. V trimming: 2 bases; J trimming: 3 bases; junction bases outside the gene matches: 6. The CDR3 protein is CASSVQGAYDYGYTF. CDR3 coding DNA: TGTGCCAGCAGCGTTCAGGGGGCGTACGACTATGGCTACACCTTC.

This clonotype was seen at least ten times. The genes are TRBV5-1 and TRBJ2-2, with D possibly being TRBD1 or TRBD2 (5 bases each). Trimming stripped 4 bases from V and 4 bases from J, with 14 bases between. The CDR3 is 15 amino acids. The germline V gene encodes CDR1 SGHRS and CDR2 YFSETQ. The chain's CDR3 is CASSRDPASTGELFF. CDR3 DNA: TGCGCCAGCAGCCGGGACCCGGCGAGCACCGGGGAGCTGTTTTTT.

This clonotype has ten or more counts. Written as DNA, the CDR3 is TGTGCCAGCAGCTTAGATCTTTCGGCGGACTCCTACGAGCAGTACTTC. Its translation: CASSLDLSADSYEQYF. This chain connects TRBV11-2 to TRBJ2-7; D ambiguous. Germline assignment: CDR1 SGHAT and CDR2 FQNNGV. V was trimmed by 0 bases and J by 0 bases, leaving 12 bases between them. The CDR3 has 16 amino acids.

In this sample, this clonotype turned up a few times. The gene calls are TRBV4-3 and TRBJ2-1; D may be TRBD1 or TRBD2 (5 bases each). This CDR3 comprises 15 residues. Germline V lookup: CDR1 LGHNA, CDR2 YSLEER. Between the trimmed V and J ends, which lost 0 bases and 7 bases, there was a span of 13 bases. CDR3: CASSQDLGTHNEQFF. In DNA form, the CDR3 reads TGCGCCAGCAGCCAAGATTTAGGGACCCATAATGAGCAGTTCTTC.